This paragraph reports one T cell receptor beta chain. This record belongs to a study of control samples from healthy donors and cancer patients. Produced via immunoSEQ multiplex PCR; TCRdb's table is partial and in-frame only. Among more than 150,000 clones listed, 80% to 95% were seen once. Germline assignment: CDR1 SNHLY and CDR2 FYNNEI. This CDR3 has 12 residues. V was trimmed by 7 bases and J by 7 bases, leaving 13 bases between them. The source material was blood. This chain joins TRBV2 and TRBJ2-5, with D unclear. The source is a woman in her thirties in good health. CDR3: CASNPRLGTQYF. The DNA of the CDR3 is TGTGCCAGCAATCCCCGTCTAGGGACCCAGTACTTC.